Sequencing of this T cell receptor beta chain was carried out in a study of blood T cells in healthy people across ages. A sample-barcoded 5' primer and a J-beta primer mix were used in a second PCR of about 7 to 12 cycles. Every sample gave at least 3 million paired-end reads containing CDR3. A single record per CDR3 protein comes from TCRdb applying MiXCR to the 5' RACE reads. The profile shows roughly 700,000 distinct CDR3 sequences, about 25% of them singletons. This CDR3 is built from 15 residues. The trim removed 3 bases at V and 0 bases at J, leaving 5 bases unmatched. In germline, CDR1 is SQVTM, CDR2 ANQGSEA. This same sample was also taken into another study, of T cells of mothers and their children. This second study says: Input to cDNA synthesis comprised all extracted RNA, at a ratio of about 1.4 ug per 15 ul. Unrelated mother-child pairs always had slightly, but never significantly, lower normalized overlap than related pairs.

The sequencing sample was made of blood. This chain connects TRBV29-1 to TRBJ2-1; 7 bases match TRBD2. The receptor comes from a boy younger than 18 in good health. The CDR3 DNA is TGCAGCGTTGACCGGACTAGGAGCTCCTACAATGAGCAGTTCTTC. Protein product: CSVDRTRSSYNEQFF.